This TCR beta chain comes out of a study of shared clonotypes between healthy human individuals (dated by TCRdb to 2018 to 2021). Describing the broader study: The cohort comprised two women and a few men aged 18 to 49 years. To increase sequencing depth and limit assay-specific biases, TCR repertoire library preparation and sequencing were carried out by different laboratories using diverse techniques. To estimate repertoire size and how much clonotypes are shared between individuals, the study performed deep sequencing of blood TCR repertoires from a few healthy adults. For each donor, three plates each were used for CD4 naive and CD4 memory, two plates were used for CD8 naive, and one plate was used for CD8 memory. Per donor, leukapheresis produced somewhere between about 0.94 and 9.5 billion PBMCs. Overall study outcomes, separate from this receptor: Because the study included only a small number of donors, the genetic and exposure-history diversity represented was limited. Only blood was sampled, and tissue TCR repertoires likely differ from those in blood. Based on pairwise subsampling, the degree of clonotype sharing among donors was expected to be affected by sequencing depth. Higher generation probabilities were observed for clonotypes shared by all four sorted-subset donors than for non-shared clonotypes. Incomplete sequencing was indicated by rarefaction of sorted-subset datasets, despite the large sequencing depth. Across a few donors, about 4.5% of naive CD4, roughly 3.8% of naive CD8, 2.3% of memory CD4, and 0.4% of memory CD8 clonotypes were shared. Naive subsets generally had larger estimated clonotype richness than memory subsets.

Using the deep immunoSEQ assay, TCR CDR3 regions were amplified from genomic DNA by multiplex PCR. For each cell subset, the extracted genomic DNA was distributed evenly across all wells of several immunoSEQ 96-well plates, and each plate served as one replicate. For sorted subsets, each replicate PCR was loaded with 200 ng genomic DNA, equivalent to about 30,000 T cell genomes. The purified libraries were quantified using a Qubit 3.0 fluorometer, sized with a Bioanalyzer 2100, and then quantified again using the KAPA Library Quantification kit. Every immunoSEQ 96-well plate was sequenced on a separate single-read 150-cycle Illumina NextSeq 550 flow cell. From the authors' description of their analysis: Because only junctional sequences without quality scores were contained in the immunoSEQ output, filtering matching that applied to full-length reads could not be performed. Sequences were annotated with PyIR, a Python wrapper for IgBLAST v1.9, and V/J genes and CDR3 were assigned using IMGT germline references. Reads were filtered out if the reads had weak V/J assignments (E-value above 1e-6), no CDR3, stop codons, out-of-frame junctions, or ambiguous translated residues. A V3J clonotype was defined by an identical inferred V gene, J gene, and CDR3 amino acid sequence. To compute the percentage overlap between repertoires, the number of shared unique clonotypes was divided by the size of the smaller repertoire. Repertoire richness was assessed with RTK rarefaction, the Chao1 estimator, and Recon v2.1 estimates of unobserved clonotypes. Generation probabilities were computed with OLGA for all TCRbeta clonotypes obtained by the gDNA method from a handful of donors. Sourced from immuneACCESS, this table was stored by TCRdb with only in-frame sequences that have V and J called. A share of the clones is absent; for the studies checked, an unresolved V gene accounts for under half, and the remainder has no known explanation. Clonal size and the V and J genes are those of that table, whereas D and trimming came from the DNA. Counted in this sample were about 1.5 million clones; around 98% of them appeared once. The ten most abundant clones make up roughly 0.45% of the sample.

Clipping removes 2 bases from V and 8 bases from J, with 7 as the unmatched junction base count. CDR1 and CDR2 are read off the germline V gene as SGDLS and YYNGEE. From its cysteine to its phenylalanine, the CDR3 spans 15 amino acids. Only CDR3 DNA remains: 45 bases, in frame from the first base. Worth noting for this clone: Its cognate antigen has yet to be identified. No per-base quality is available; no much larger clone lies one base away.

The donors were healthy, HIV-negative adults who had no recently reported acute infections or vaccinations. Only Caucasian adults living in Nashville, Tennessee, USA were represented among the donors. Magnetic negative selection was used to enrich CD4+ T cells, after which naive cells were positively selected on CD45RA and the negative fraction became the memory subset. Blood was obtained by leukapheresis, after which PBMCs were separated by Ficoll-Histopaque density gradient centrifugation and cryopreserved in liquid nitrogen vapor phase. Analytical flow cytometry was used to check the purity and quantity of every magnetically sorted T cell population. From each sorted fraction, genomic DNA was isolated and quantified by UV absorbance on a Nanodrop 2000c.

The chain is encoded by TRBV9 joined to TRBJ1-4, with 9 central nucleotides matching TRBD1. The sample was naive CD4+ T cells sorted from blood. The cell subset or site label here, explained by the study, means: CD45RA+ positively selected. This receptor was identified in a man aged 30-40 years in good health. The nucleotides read TGTGCCAGCAGCGTGACGACAGGGGGTAGGGAAAAACTGTTTTTT. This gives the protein CASSVTTGGREKLFF.